Listed here are 14 T cell receptor beta chains from one sample, sequenced in a study of shared clonotypes between healthy human individuals. Clones were sequenced by immunoSEQ multiplex PCR, and TCRdb holds only the in-frame ones, with some missing. The table includes about 1.1 million clones, approximately 80% detected once. Sample: memory CD4+ T cells from PBMCs. Sample subset: CD45RA-negative fraction. These receptors were collected from a man younger than 35 in good health. Some clones in this sample may be carry-over from other donors' samples.

CDR3 in DNA: TGTGCCAGCAGTCCCCGGACAGTCTACAATGAGCAGTTCTTC. Its translation is CASSPRTVYNEQFF. This chain links TRBV6-6 with TRBJ2-1; weak D call: TRBD1 (6 bases). V was clipped by 5 bases and J by 3 bases, with 11 bases between them. There are 14 residues in the CDR3. Germline loops: CDR1 MNHNY, CDR2 SVGAGI (reference sequence).

The V gene is TRBV4-2, the J gene TRBJ1-5; 7 positions agree with TRBD1. CDR1 LGHNA and CDR2 YNFKEQ come from the germline V gene. CDR3 length: 15 amino acids. Trimming cost V 4 bases and J 1 base; bases outside gene matches: 4. CDR3 nucleotide sequence: TGTGCCAGCAGCCTGGGGACAGCAAGCAATCAGCCCCAGCATTTT. Translated, it gives CASSLGTASNQPQHF.

This clone occurred a few times. This chain connects TRBV30 to TRBJ2-7; D is uncertain. With 4 bases removed from V and 2 bases from J, the gap between germline ends came to 15 bases. The CDR3 runs 14 residues. Germline CDR1 reads GTSNPN; CDR2 reads SVGIG (reference sequence). The chain's CDR3 is CAWNSVLWTYEQYF. The CDR3 DNA reads as TGTGCCTGGAATAGTGTCCTCTGGACCTACGAGCAGTACTTC.

This chain connects TRBV28 to TRBJ1-4; a possible D gene is TRBD1 (5 bases). Germline V gives CDR1 MDHEN, CDR2 SYDVKM. The CDR3 extends over 14 amino acids. The germline V and J ends were trimmed by 8 bases and 6 bases, with 16 bases remaining between them. The CDR3 nucleotides read TGTGCCAGCGCGGTCCCCGGGACCCATGAAAAACTGTTTTTT. It specifies CASAVPGTHEKLFF.

This clone showed up just a few times. The chain links TRBV29-1 to TRBJ2-4; tentative D call: TRBD1 (6 bases). Germline CDR1 reads SQVTM; CDR2 reads ANQGSEA. The CDR3 is 14 residues long. V lost 0 bases and J lost 5, with 11 bases in between. The CDR3 sequence is CSVEDRGLENIQYF. In nucleotides, the CDR3 is TGCAGCGTTGAAGACAGGGGTTTGGAAAACATTCAGTACTTC.

CDR3 sequence: CASSKDRGSFHETQYF. CDR3 bases: TGTGCCAGCAGCAAAGACAGGGGTTCGTTTCATGAGACCCAGTACTTC. The chain is built from TRBV7-2 and TRBJ2-5, with 8 bases fitting TRBD1. Trimming removed 5 bases from V and 5 bases from J; junction bases left unmatched: 13. The CDR3 contains 16 residues. Per the germline V gene, CDR1 is SGHTA and CDR2 is FQGNSA.

This chain connects TRBV28 to TRBJ2-1; the D is unclear. This CDR3 is 16 amino acids long. The V gene lost 7 bases and the J gene lost 7 bases, with 23 bases spanning the gap. Germline CDR1 is MDHEN and CDR2 is SYDVKM. The CDR3 DNA follows: TGTGCCAGCAAGATCGCCGGAGTAAGAATTCGGAATGAGCAGTTCTTC. Protein sequence: CASKIAGVRIRNEQFF.

The genes are TRBV19 and TRBJ2-2; D gene unclear. The CDR3 is 14 residues long. Trimming removed 7 bases from V and 9 bases from J, with 18 bases in between. The germline gives CDR1 LNHDA, CDR2 SQIVND (reference sequence). The CDR3 bases are TGTGCCAGTACACTGAGTCGGGTATCGAGGGAGCTGTTTTTT. Its translation: CASTLSRVSRELFF. Looking up the rest from reference TRBV19 and TRBJ2-2 gives the full variable domain: DGGITQSPKYLFRKEGQNVTLSCEQNLNHDAMYWYRQDPGQGLRLIYYSQIVNDFQKGDIAEGYSVSREKKESFPLTVTSAQKNPTAFYLCASTLSRVSRELFFGEGSRLTVL.

The chain recombines TRBV4-1 with TRBJ2-5; D is ambiguous. The germline V gene has CDR1 MGHRA and CDR2 YSYEKL. The CDR3 totals 14 residues. The ends were cut back, 3 bases at V and 3 bases at J, with 11 bases in the middle. Here the CDR3 DNA reads TGCGCCAGCAGCCACAACGGACGGGAAGAGACCCAGTACTTC. Protein: CASSHNGREETQYF.

The rearrangement links TRBV6-6 to TRBJ1-1; D gene unclear. The CDR3 spans 13 residues. V lost 5 bases and J 1 base, leaving 8 bases between the germline ends. Germline assignment: CDR1 MNHNY and CDR2 SVGAGI (reference sequence). CDR3 amino acids: CASSPVANTEAFF. DNA for the CDR3: TGTGCCAGCAGTCCCGTCGCGAACACTGAAGCTTTCTTT.

This clone was seen a few times. The V gene is TRBV11-2, the J gene TRBJ1-1; no definite D call. Germline CDR1 and CDR2: SGHAT and FQNNGV. The CDR3 consists of 15 residues. The V end was cut by 0 bases, the J end by 1 base, with 9 bases between. The CDR3 loop reads CASSLDGRQNTEAFF. CDR3 DNA sequence: TGTGCCAGCAGCTTAGATGGACGGCAGAACACTGAAGCTTTCTTT.

The V gene is TRBV29-1, the J gene TRBJ2-1; TRBD1 or TRBD2 may be the D gene (5 bases each). Germline assignment: CDR1 SQVTM and CDR2 ANQGSEA. This CDR3 is 15 amino acids long. Trimming removed 5 bases from V and 0 bases from J, with 14 bases in between. The CDR3 DNA follows: TGCAGCGTTACCGGGACCCCAAGCTCCTACAATGAGCAGTTCTTC. Protein sequence: CSVTGTPSSYNEQFF.

The chain is built from TRBV4-2 and TRBJ2-3, with 12 bases fitting TRBD2. Looked up from germline, CDR1 is LGHNA and CDR2 is YNFKEQ. Germline trimming cut 4 bases from V and 2 bases from J; bases unmatched to any gene: 10. The CDR3 spans 18 residues. Written as DNA, the CDR3 is TGTGCCAGCAGCCCGGATGGGACTAGCGGGCCTAACACAGATACGCAGTATTTT. It translates to CASSPDGTSGPNTDTQYF.

The chain combines TRBV28 with TRBJ1-2; D may be TRBD1 (6 bases). Germline V gene data show CDR1 as MDHEN and CDR2 as SYDVKM. V lost 5 bases to trimming and J lost 3 bases, with 13 bases between them. The CDR3 consists of 14 residues. CDR3 sequence: CASSDSWTDYGYTF. CDR3 coding DNA: TGTGCCAGCAGTGACTCATGGACAGACTATGGCTACACCTTC.